This TCR beta chain was recovered during a study of blood T cell repertoires in COVID-19. Background on the study: Donors in the United States, Italy and Spain gave samples during acute or convalescent COVID-19. The analysed material was cDNA or gDNA that came from T cells, B-cell-depleted T cells, or PBMCs.

This CDR3 comprises 15 residues. Trimming removed 4 bases at V and 0 bases at J, with 14 bases between. Germline CDR1 SGDLS, CDR2 YYNGEE. Per the original methods: Reference gene primer amplification yielded estimated nucleated cell counts. Measured with immunoSEQ multiplex PCR; TCRdb has only the in-frame clones, and not every one. V and J calls and clone size come straight from that table; D and trimming were deduced from the DNA. This repertoire shows about 360,000 clones, around 84% found once; its top ten account for 3%. The sequence was collected from a human donor in a cohort sampled during active COVID-19. Sequencing was performed on peripheral blood. The chain recombines TRBV9 with TRBJ2-7; a weak D match, TRBD1 (5 bases). This CDR3 reads CASSPTLDNSYEQYF. The CDR3 DNA sequence: TGTGCCAGCAGCCCAACACTGGACAACTCCTACGAGCAGTACTTC.